This T cell receptor beta chain was sequenced for a study of shared clonotypes between healthy human individuals. General observations from the study: An expected dependence of interdonor clonotype sharing on sequencing depth was noted.

Only in-frame clones appear in the TCRdb table, and some are missing; sequencing was by immunoSEQ multiplex PCR. The sample includes about 610,000 clones, 95% to 98% seen only once; the top ten take about 0.06%. As concerns this clone: Its target is unknown.

The J segment lost 5 bases and the V segment lost 4 bases, leaving 6 bases of the junction unmatched. Germline-derived CDR1 and CDR2 are SGDLS and YYNGEE. The CDR3 sequence is 15 residues long. This sequence was found in a woman in her 30s in good health. This chain connects TRBV9 to TRBJ1-6; 7 bases fit TRBD1. The sequencing sample was made of naive CD4+ T cells sorted from blood. The subset denotes: CD45RA+ positively selected. CDR3 nucleotides: TGTGCCAGCAGCAAACTCCAGGGGGATAATTCACCCCTCCACTTT. This sequence encodes CASSKLQGDNSPLHF.